Below are 17 T cell receptor beta chains sequenced from a single sample in a study of shared clonotypes between healthy human individuals. Profiling relied on immunoSEQ multiplex PCR, and the TCRdb table lists in-frame clones only, not all of them. There are roughly 2,500,000 clones in the sample; roughly 93% occur only once, and 0.35% to 0.45% lies in the top ten. Input material: naive CD4+ T cells from PBMCs. Subset in this sample: CD45RA+ positively selected. The receptors stem from a man between 18 and 29 years old in good health. Some clones in this sample may be carry-over from other donors' samples.

This chain joins TRBV30 and TRBJ2-7, with no clear D. This CDR3 has 14 amino acids. CDR1 GTSNPN and CDR2 SVGIG come from the germline V gene (reference sequence). V shed 4 bases and J shed 7 bases, with 20 bases lying between them. CDR3: CAWTPPGPLREQYF. The CDR3 DNA sequence: TGTGCCTGGACCCCCCCTGGGCCTTTGCGTGAGCAGTACTTC. The full variable domain, with the rest looked up from reference TRBV30 and TRBJ2-7, is SQTIHQWPATLVQPVGSPLSLECTVEGTSNPNLYWYRQAAGRGLQLLFYSVGIGQISSEVPQNLSASRPQDRQFILSSKKLLLSDSGFYLCAWTPPGPLREQYFGPGTRLTVT.

The chain employs TRBV5-1 and TRBJ2-3; the D is unclear. The CDR3 is 14 amino acids. Germline lookup yields CDR1 SGHRS and CDR2 YFSETQ. Trimming removed 6 bases from V and 2 bases from J, with 13 bases in between. The CDR3 region has the DNA TGCGCCAGCACCCCTGCTGGTCCCACAGATACGCAGTATTTT. The encoded protein is CASTPAGPTDTQYF.

The V call is TRBV5-1, the J call TRBJ1-4; D not certain. This CDR3 has 13 amino acids. Germline CDR1 is SGHRS and CDR2 is YFSETQ. The V gene lost 2 bases and the J gene lost 8 bases, with 10 bases spanning the gap. DNA for the CDR3: TGCGCCAGCAGCTTAGGACCGGAGGAAAAACTGTTTTTT. Translation: CASSLGPEEKLFF.

The rearrangement links TRBV30 to TRBJ2-3, with TRBD2 matching over 9 bases. Trimming removed 5 bases from V and 0 bases from J; junction bases left unmatched: 6. This CDR3 has 15 amino acids. CDR1 and CDR2 from the germline V gene are GTSNPN and SVGIG (reference sequence). CDR3 sequence: CAWDRSGRSTDTQYF. In DNA form, the CDR3 reads TGTGCCTGGGACCGAAGCGGGAGGAGCACAGATACGCAGTATTTT.

The V and J genes are TRBV5-1 and TRBJ2-1; the match to TRBD2 covers 8 bases. The CDR3 sequence is 15 residues long. Germline V gives CDR1 SGHRS, CDR2 YFSETQ. The V and J ends lost 4 bases and 3 bases, in that order; junction bases with no gene match: 6. The CDR3 is CASSPGTRNYNEQFF. The CDR3 DNA sequence: TGCGCCAGCAGCCCAGGGACTAGAAACTACAATGAGCAGTTCTTC.

J is TRBJ2-1 and V is TRBV5-6; no clear D gene. CDR1 and CDR2 (germline): SGHDT, YYEEEE. The germline V and J ends were trimmed by 1 base and 1 base, with 6 bases remaining between them. The CDR3 consists of 14 residues. CDR3 sequence: CASSLWRSYNEQFF. CDR3 nucleotides: TGTGCCAGCAGCTTGTGGCGGTCCTACAATGAGCAGTTCTTC.

The chain has TRBV5-4 and TRBJ2-1; the D gene could be TRBD1 or TRBD2 (5 bases each). Germline assignment: CDR1 SGHNT and CDR2 YYREEE (reference sequence). This CDR3 region has 16 residues. The V end lost 3 bases, the J end lost 0 bases, and 13 bases lay between the germline ends. In DNA form, the CDR3 reads TGTGCCAGCAGCTGGGGGTTCTCCAGCTCCTACAATGAGCAGTTCTTC. This gives the protein CASSWGFSSSYNEQFF.

The V call is TRBV27, the J call TRBJ2-3; TRBD1 matches 9 bases. Germline values: CDR1 MNHEY, CDR2 SMNVEV (reference sequence). The length of the CDR3 is 13 residues. With 2 bases clipped from V and 9 bases from J, the junction kept 3 bases outside the gene matches. CDR3 loop: CASSLRGTGTQYF. For the CDR3, the DNA is TGTGCCAGCAGTTTACGAGGGACAGGGACGCAGTATTTT.

A single count supports this clone. The chain is built from TRBV5-1 and TRBJ2-1, with 10 bases that match TRBD2. Germline assignment: CDR1 SGHRS and CDR2 YFSETQ. J lost 6 bases, V lost 4 bases, and 4 bases had no gene match. The CDR3 is 14 residues long. The CDR3 DNA reads as TGCGCCAGCAGCCCTGGACTAGCGGCCAATGAGCAGTTCTTC. Its translation: CASSPGLAANEQFF. Based on the CDR3 plus reference TRBV5-1 and TRBJ2-1, the full variable domain is KAGVTQTPRYLIKTRGQQVTLSCSPISGHRSVSWYQQTPGQGLQFLFEYFSETQRNKGNFPGRFSGRQFSNSRSEMNVSTLELGDSALYLCASSPGLAANEQFFGPGTRLTVL.

This clone was recorded only once. The rearrangement links TRBV4-2 to TRBJ2-1; D is ambiguous. The CDR3 contains 16 residues. Germline-derived CDR1 and CDR2 are LGHNA and YNFKEQ. V lost 4 bases and J 4 bases, leaving 17 bases between the germline ends. The CDR3 protein is CASSPTKGSTYNEQFF. DNA of the CDR3: TGTGCCAGCAGCCCTACTAAAGGCAGTACTTACAATGAGCAGTTCTTC.

This clone was picked up one time. The chain has TRBV9 and TRBJ2-5, with D perhaps TRBD2 (5 bases). The CDR3 is made up of 15 amino acids. Germline V gene lookup returns CDR1 SGDLS and CDR2 YYNGEE. The ends were cut back, 4 bases at V and 0 bases at J, with 13 bases in the middle. The CDR3 region is CASSSPAEYQETQYF. CDR3 nucleotides: TGTGCCAGCAGCTCCCCAGCGGAGTACCAAGAGACCCAGTACTTC.

This rearrangement joins TRBV9 to TRBJ2-6, with a weak D call TRBD1 (5 bases). Trimming cost V 2 bases and J 2 bases, with 8 bases left between them. This CDR3 spans 15 amino acids. Germline-derived CDR1 and CDR2 are SGDLS and YYNGEE. The CDR3 nucleotides are TGTGCCAGCAGCGTTTCAGGGCCTGGGGCCAACGTCCTGACTTTC. This codes for CASSVSGPGANVLTF.

The chain recombines TRBV16 with TRBJ2-3, with 10 positions matching TRBD2. The CDR3 has 17 amino acids. Trimming cost V 4 bases and J 7 bases; bases outside gene matches: 14. Germline values: CDR1 KGHSY, CDR2 FQNENV. CDR3 nucleotide sequence: TGTGCCAGCAGCCCTTACCCTAGCGGGAGCAATCTATATACGCAGTATTTT. This translates into CASSPYPSGSNLYTQYF.

This chain connects TRBV29-1 to TRBJ2-1; TRBD2 aligns across 10 bases. CDR3 length: 17 residues. J lost 0 bases, V lost 6 bases, and 11 bases had no gene match. The germline V gene has CDR1 SQVTM and CDR2 ANQGSEA. CDR3 bases: TGCAGCGTGGGGGGAGGGGCTAGCGGGAGCTCCTACAATGAGCAGTTCTTC. Residues: CSVGGGASGSSYNEQFF.

J is TRBJ2-7 and V is TRBV15; no reliable D call. Trimming pared 0 bases from V and 10 bases from J, leaving 13 bases between. CDR3 length: 13 amino acids. CDR1 is LNHNV and CDR2 is YYDKDF in the germline V gene (reference sequence). The CDR3 DNA is TGTGCCACCAGCAGAGATCGTCAGGCAATTCAGTACTTC. Translating gives CATSRDRQAIQYF.

V usage is TRBV6-5 and J usage is TRBJ1-1; D is unclear. The V gene lost 6 bases and the J gene lost 0 bases, with 14 bases spanning the gap. This CDR3 contains 15 residues. CDR1 is MNHEY, CDR2 SVGAGI, per germline. The CDR3: CASRFLDRVNTEAFF. The CDR3 DNA is TGTGCCAGCAGGTTCTTGGATCGAGTGAACACTGAAGCTTTCTTT.

CDR3 nucleotide sequence: TGTGCCAGCAGCTTGGCACAGGGGCGAGAGACCCAGTACTTC. It specifies CASSLAQGRETQYF. The genes are TRBV5-4 and TRBJ2-5, with 7 bases that match TRBD1. This CDR3 region has 14 residues. The germline V gene encodes CDR1 SGHNT and CDR2 YYREEE (reference sequence). Trimming removed 0 bases from V and 4 bases from J; junction bases left unmatched: 3.